Listed below are T cell receptor beta chains from one sample, sequenced in a study of shared clonotypes between healthy human individuals. The repertoire was sequenced with immunoSEQ multiplex PCR; TCRdb's copy has only in-frame clones and lacks some. The sample includes about 560,000 clones, around 81% seen only once; the top ten take around 13%. The specimen sequenced was PBMCs. These receptors originate from a woman aged 40 to 50 in good health. Some clones in this sample may be carry-over from other donors' samples. The CDR3 runs from the conserved cysteine through the conserved F or W.

>TRBJ1-4|TRBV5-1
CASSRGTLNEKLFF
>TRBJ2-7|TRBV7-8
CASSLGARSPSYEQYF
>TRBJ1-4|TRBV5-4
CASSTTGTNEKLFF
>TRBJ2-3|TRBV5-1
CASSQTLAGFTDTQYF
>TRBJ1-1|TRBV9
CASSYSSEAGTEAFF
>TRBJ1-5|TRBV6-1
CASSEESRGFQPQHF
>TRBJ2-7|TRBV28
CASSLNWDQYF
>TRBJ2-7|TRBV18
CASSPGLAGGEQYF
>TRBJ1-2|TRBV11-1
CASSPHWGPGGYTF
>TRBJ2-5|TRBV10-3
CAISARGNSQETQYF
>TRBJ2-7|TRBV15
CATSREGVSYEQYF
>TRBJ1-2|TRBV12-5
CASGPTGLGYTF
>TRBJ2-1|TRBV5-1
CASSFGTGVGEQFF
>TRBJ1-1|TRBV7-2
CASSLGIGASTEAFF
>TRBJ2-7|TRBV9
CASSVDVGAYEQYF
>TRBJ2-5|TRBV19
CASSVQTGQETQYF
>TRBJ2-3|TRBV27
CASNPTASTDTQYF
>.|TRBV30
CACQGVSPYEQYF
>TRBJ1-1|TRBV5-1
CASSAGQGGTEAFF